This is a list of T cell receptor beta chains from one sample in a study of blood T cell repertoires in COVID-19. Sequencing used immunoSEQ multiplex PCR; TCRdb keeps in-frame clones, though not all of them. The sample lists some 150,000 clones, roughly 80% occurring once. What was sequenced was peripheral blood. Receptors were obtained from a human donor in a cohort sampled during active COVID-19. Each CDR3 is given with its conserved first and last residue. Fields, in order: D gene, clone size, J gene, V gene, CDR3 DNA, CDR3 protein. D genes are given only for firm matches. Clone size, where shown, is once, few, many, or a class for clones that have expanded.

TRBD1,NA,TRBJ1-3,TRBV5-1,TGCGCCAGCAGCTTGGAGACAGGGGTTGGAAACACCATATATTTT,CASSLETGVGNTIYF
NA,few,TRBJ2-1,TRBV10-1,TGCGCCAGCAGTGGCCCCGGGTGGTTCTTC,CASSGPGWFF
NA,NA,TRBJ1-1,TRBV7-3,TGTGCCGCCTGTAGCGTGGGACAACAGAACACTGAAGCTTTCTTT,CAACSVGQQNTEAFF
TRBD1,NA,TRBJ1-6,TRBV5-1,TGCGCCAGCAGCTTGGCGGGGACAGGTACCTATAATTCACCCCTCCACTTT,CASSLAGTGTYNSPLHF
TRBD2,NA,TRBJ2-5,TRBV7-6,TGTGCCAGCAGCGCCAGCGGGGCGGAGACCCAGTACTTC,CASSASGAETQYF
TRBD2,NA,TRBJ2-7,TRBV5-8,TGTGCCAGCAGCTCCGGGGGGTCCCCCACCTACGAGCAGTACTTC,CASSSGGSPTYEQYF
TRBD1,NA,TRBJ1-1,TRBV4-3,TGCGCCAGCAGCCAATTCACAGGGGTAACGACTGAAGCTTTCTTT,CASSQFTGVTTEAFF
NA,NA,TRBJ2-3,TRBV11-2,TGTGCCAGCAGCTTAGTTGGGGGCGGCACAGATACGCAGTATTTT,CASSLVGGGTDTQYF
NA,NA,TRBJ2-5,TRBV6-5,TGTGCCAGCGGCAGGTGGGAAGAGACCCAGTACTTC,CASGRWEETQYF
TRBD1,once,TRBJ1-1,TRBV2,TGTGCCAGCAACGGGGGACAGGCACTGGTAGAAGCTTTCTTT,CASNGGQALVEAFF
NA,NA,TRBJ2-2,TRBV7-7,TGTGCTAGCAGCTTACACCCCGGGAGTTCGGCCGGGGAGCTGTTTTTT,CASSLHPGSSAGELFF
NA,NA,TRBJ1-2,TRBV5-5,TGTGCCAGCAGCCCCCGGACAGATTCAAGGGGCTACACCTTC,CASSPRTDSRGYTF
TRBD2,NA,TRBJ2-3,TRBV29-1,TGCAGCGTTGAGATCCTAGCGGGAACAGATACGCAGTATTTT,CSVEILAGTDTQYF
NA,NA,TRBJ1-3,TRBV19,TGTGCCAGTAGTTTAAGGGGTACCGGAAACACCATATATTTT,CASSLRGTGNTIYF
NA,NA,TRBJ1-1,TRBV6-5,TGTGCCAGCAGCTACCGCGCCCCCAGCGATGAAGCTTTCTTT,CASSYRAPSDEAFF
TRBD1,NA,TRBJ2-7,TRBV28,TGTGCCAGCAGTGGACAGGGGGCGGGTAGGGGCTCCCAGTACTTC,CASSGQGAGRGSQYF
TRBD1,NA,TRBJ2-2,TRBV5-1,TGCGCCAGCAGCATCCGGACAGGGTCAAGCGGGGAGCTGTTTTTT,CASSIRTGSSGELFF
NA,NA,TRBJ1-4,TRBV5-1,TGCGCCAGCAGCATGGGGACATCACAAGGGGTTAATGAAAAACTGTTTTTT,CASSMGTSQGVNEKLFF
NA,few,TRBJ1-3,TRBV10-3,TGTGCCATGGCGACAAGCTCTGGAAACACCATATATTTT,CAMATSSGNTIYF
NA,once,TRBJ1-5,TRBV5-1,TGCGCCAGCAGGAGGACACCCTGGAGCAATCAGCCCCAGCATTTT,CASRRTPWSNQPQHF
NA,NA,TRBJ2-3,TRBV3-1/TRBV3-2,TGTGCCAGCAGCCAAGCCCGGGTCGCAGATACGCAGTATTTT,CASSQARVADTQYF
NA,few,TRBJ1-4,TRBV3-1/TRBV3-2,TGTGCCAGCAGCCAACGATCGGGGAGAAATGAAAAACTGTTTTTT,CASSQRSGRNEKLFF
TRBD2,NA,TRBJ2-1,TRBV9,TGTGCCAGCAGCACTAGAGGGCTAGCGGACCCTCCTGAGCAGTTCTTC,CASSTRGLADPPEQFF
TRBD1,NA,TRBJ1-3,TRBV4-3,TGCGCCAGCAGCTCAACGGACAGGGGATTTAACACCATATATTTT,CASSSTDRGFNTIYF
NA,NA,TRBJ2-7,TRBV15,TGTGCCACCAGCAGAGATGGCACCAGCTCCTACGAGCAGTACTTC,CATSRDGTSSYEQYF
TRBD2,NA,TRBJ2-1,TRBV6-2/TRBV6-3,TGTGCCAGCAGTTCGGTGACTAGCGGGGCATACAATGAGCAGTTCTTC,CASSSVTSGAYNEQFF
NA,NA,TRBJ1-1,TRBV18,TGTGCCAGCTCACCTTTACATCAGAACACTGAAGCTTTCTTT,CASSPLHQNTEAFF
NA,NA,TRBJ2-2,TRBV30,TGTGCCTGGAGTAACCCACCCCCGGGACTTTATTACACCGGGGAGCTGTTTTTT,CAWSNPPPGLYYTGELFF
NA,NA,TRBJ1-5,TRBV27,TGTGCCAGCAGTTCGCAGGGTAGGAGCAATCAGCCCCAGCATTTT,CASSSQGRSNQPQHF
TRBD1,NA,TRBJ1-6,TRBV19,TGTGCCAGTAGTACCACCGGGACAGGAGTTTCACCCCTCCACTTT,CASSTTGTGVSPLHF
NA,few,TRBJ1-3,TRBV7-2,TGTGCCAGCAGCGGACAGATTTTCTCTGGAAACACCATATATTTT,CASSGQIFSGNTIYF
NA,NA,TRBJ1-4,TRBV5-1,TGCGCCAGCAGCTTACGGGAAATTGGGGGCTTAAATGAAAAACTGTTTTTT,CASSLREIGGLNEKLFF
NA,NA,TRBJ2-7,TRBV4-3,TGCGCCAGCAGCCAGGGAGGGGGATACGAGCAGTACTTC,CASSQGGGYEQYF
TRBD2,NA,TRBJ2-5,TRBV5-4,TGTGCCAGCAGCTGGGGACTAGCGGGGGGAAACCAAGAGACCCAGTACTTC,CASSWGLAGGNQETQYF
TRBD2,NA,TRBJ2-5,TRBV7-9,TGTGCCAGCATGCGGGGGGGCTTGGAGACCCAGTACTTC,CASMRGGLETQYF
TRBD2,once,TRBJ2-3,TRBV19,TGTGCCAGTAGCCCCCAGCGGGGGGCTCCTACAACGCAGTATTTT,CASSPQRGAPTTQYF
NA,NA,TRBJ2-5,TRBV18,TGTGCCAGCTCACCACCTTCTGGACTAACCCAAGAGACCCAGTACTTC,CASSPPSGLTQETQYF
TRBD1,NA,TRBJ1-5,TRBV27,TGTGCCAGCAGCCCGGGACAGGGGGCCGTCGGTCAGCCCCAGCATTTT,CASSPGQGAVGQPQHF
NA,NA,TRBJ2-3,TRBV7-6,TGTGCCAGCAGCTTAGGGAATCAGGGTCGCACAGATACGCAGTATTTT,CASSLGNQGRTDTQYF
NA,NA,TRBJ2-7,TRBV12-3/TRBV12-4,TGTGCCAGCGGGGTGGGGCGCCGAACGTACTTC,CASGVGRRTYF
NA,NA,TRBJ1-4,TRBV12-3/TRBV12-4,TGTGCCAGCAGTCGACGGGGGGATGAAAAACTGTTTTTT,CASSRRGDEKLFF
TRBD1,NA,TRBJ1-2,TRBV27,TGTGCCAGCAGTTTAACTCGGACAGGAACCTATGGCTACACCTTC,CASSLTRTGTYGYTF
TRBD2,once,TRBJ2-1,TRBV5-5,TGTGCCAGCAGCTTGTTAACGGGGGGCTCCTACAATGAGCAGTTCTTC,CASSLLTGGSYNEQFF
TRBD1,once,TRBJ2-3,TRBV5-1,TGCGCCAGCAGCTTACAGGGGGCCATAGATACGCAGTATTTT,CASSLQGAIDTQYF